Detailed here is one T cell receptor beta chain. Its antigen remains unknown. This entry is derived from a study of T cell repertoires in cytomegalovirus infection. Study-level information: Evidence of both CMV infection and a matching HLA type came from public TCR beta signatures. Regarding the study as a whole: Carriers of CMV plus the relevant HLA were identified by cumulative public TCR beta family frequency. HLA-C-restricted TCR beta clonotypes specific for CMV led the ex vivo response.

V dropped 7 bases and J dropped 1 base, with 17 bases sitting between them. CDR1 MDHEN and CDR2 SYDVKM come from the germline V gene. The CDR3 length is 15 residues. TCRdb itself ran the reads through MiXCR, one entry per CDR3 protein. The data contain approximately 490,000 distinct CDR3 sequences, about 11% of them seen just once; the ten biggest clones take up 10%. This TCR was recovered from a human donor in good health (CMV status not recorded). Some clones in this sample may be carry-over from other donors' samples. This chain joins TRBV28 and TRBJ2-7; D tentatively reads TRBD1 or TRBD2 (6 bases each). Sequenced sample: PBMCs. DNA for the CDR3: TGTGCCAGCAATCTTGGGACGGGGGCGTCCTACGAGCAGTACTTC. This gives the protein CASNLGTGASYEQYF.